The T cell receptor (beta chain) described here comes from a study of CD8+CD57+ T cells in acquired aplastic anemia. In regard to this clonotype: The antigen is undetermined.

Genomic DNA constituted the template upon which TCR beta VDJ and CDR3 profiling was performed. TCRdb used MiXCR to reprocess the reads, holding one entry per CDR3 protein. Here the sample spans some 98,000 distinct CDR3 sequences, 65% to 70% being singletons. The CDR3 runs to 13 residues. Germline V lookup: CDR1 SQVTM, CDR2 ANQGSEA. V was trimmed by 6 bases and J by 2 bases, leaving 14 bases between them. Findings and caveats of the study: Researchers reported that CD8+ Simpson's diversity was not significantly different in patients versus controls.

Sequencing was done on patients that had shown CD8+CD57+ cell expansion by flow cytometry. Sequenced sample: sorted CD4+, CD8+, or CD8+CD57+ T cells (not recorded which) from PBMCs. The J gene is TRBJ2-7, the V gene TRBV29-1; D is unresolved. The TCR originated in a human donor with aplastic anemia. In DNA form, the CDR3 reads TGCAGCGTCACGGCACAGTTCGCCTACGAGCAGTACTTC. Translating it yields CSVTAQFAYEQYF.